The clone carrying this T cell receptor beta chain was seen a handful of times. Its antigen is unknown. The data originate from a study of T-cell reconstitution after alpha-beta-depleted transplantation in children. Study-level points and caveats: T-cell numbers and diversity, one year after transplant, stemmed largely from T cells that were newly produced.

The CDR3 runs to 16 residues. Germline CDR1 and CDR2: LGHNA and YSLEER. Trimming removed 1 base at V and 7 bases at J, with 20 bases between. The authors prepared the TCRbeta library with unique molecular identifiers. TCRdb re-called the PCR reads through MiXCR, storing one row per CDR3 protein. The sample holds about 980,000 distinct CDR3 sequences, roughly 29% seen once. Source: PBMCs, mostly from graft donor cells, taken 360 days after TCRalphabeta/CD19-depleted stem cell transplant. V usage is TRBV4-3 and J usage is TRBJ2-7; D perhaps matches TRBD2 (5 bases). The clonotype was recovered from a boy in the first two years of life who had a stem cell transplant for SCID, so the T cells may come from the graft donor. The CDR3, as DNA: TGCGCCAGCAGCCAAGGTGCGGGTCCTACCGGAAGGGAGCAGTACTTC. This translates into CASSQGAGPTGREQYF.